This T cell receptor (beta chain) emerged from a study of T cell clones after liver transplantation. About the study: Immunosuppression withdrawal was tried within 2 years after liver transplantation in this trial. Tolerance: complete withdrawal held at least one year, liver enzymes staying within twice normal.

Sorting of unstimulated PBMCs yielded separate CD3+CD4+ and CD3+CD8+ fractions. Germline assignment: CDR1 GTSNPN and CDR2 SVGIG (reference sequence). The length of the CDR3 is 16 residues. J lost 2 bases, V lost 1 base, and 7 bases had no gene match. Using immunoSEQ multiplex PCR, the repertoire was profiled, and TCRdb retains in-frame clones only, with some absent. In the table there are tens of thousands of clones, 70% to 75% of which are singletons. J is TRBJ2-3 and V is TRBV30, with 9 bases identical to TRBD2. This receptor was identified in a human donor who received a liver transplant. Material: CD4+ T cells from blood, obtained before liver transplant. This CDR3 is CAWSDPQRGVTDTQYF. The DNA of the CDR3 is TGTGCCTGGAGTGATCCCCAGCGGGGGGTCACAGATACGCAGTATTTT.